This T cell receptor (beta chain) was retrieved from a study of blood T cells in healthy people across ages. Study-level points and caveats: Aged donors had fewer naive CD4+ cells and lower diversity than long-lived donors.

A second 7 to 11 cycle PCR used barcoded and J-beta primers. Every sample returned 2.5 million or more CDR3-containing paired-end reads. One entry per CDR3 protein results from TCRdb running MiXCR on the 5' RACE reads. The sample shows around 1,000,000 distinct CDR3 sequences, around two fifths of them seen only once. It was roughly 10 milliliters of peripheral blood that were drawn from each donor. Germline loops: CDR1 SGHRS, CDR2 YFSETQ. The length of the CDR3 is 14 residues. Trimming removed 0 bases from V and 1 base from J, with 7 bases in between. About this clonotype itself: Its antigen is not identified.

The sequencing sample was made of blood. The rearrangement uses TRBV5-1 and TRBJ1-2, with D unresolved. The receptor's source is a man aged 18 to 30 in good health. In DNA form, the CDR3 reads TGCGCCAGCAGCTTGGATTGGTTTAACTATGGCTACACCTTC. Residues: CASSLDWFNYGYTF. The full variable domain, rest sourced from reference TRBV5-1 and TRBJ1-2, is KAGVTQTPRYLIKTRGQQVTLSCSPISGHRSVSWYQQTPGQGLQFLFEYFSETQRNKGNFPGRFSGRQFSNSRSEMNVSTLELGDSALYLCASSLDWFNYGYTFGSGTRLTVV.